The subject of this entry is one TCR beta chain. This sample was included in a study of blood T cell repertoires in COVID-19. Study summary: Samples of COVID-19 (acute and convalescent) were obtained from the United States, Italy and Spain.

Generated by immunoSEQ multiplex PCR, the TCRdb table keeps only in-frame clones and is missing some. The repertoire holds fewer than 35,000 clones, 87% seen once, with 1.5% to 2% in the top ten. V lost 3 bases and J lost 2; bases outside the gene matches: 3. Germline V gene sequence: CDR1 SGHTA, CDR2 FQGTGA. The CDR3 extends over 15 amino acids. The sample taken for sequencing was peripheral blood. The TCR comes from a man aged 50-59 years with active or convalescent COVID-19. The J gene is TRBJ2-3, the V gene TRBV7-3; 9 positions agree with TRBD2. The CDR3 is CASSFWGLATDTQYF. The CDR3 region has the DNA TGTGCCAGCAGCTTCTGGGGACTAGCCACAGATACGCAGTATTTT.